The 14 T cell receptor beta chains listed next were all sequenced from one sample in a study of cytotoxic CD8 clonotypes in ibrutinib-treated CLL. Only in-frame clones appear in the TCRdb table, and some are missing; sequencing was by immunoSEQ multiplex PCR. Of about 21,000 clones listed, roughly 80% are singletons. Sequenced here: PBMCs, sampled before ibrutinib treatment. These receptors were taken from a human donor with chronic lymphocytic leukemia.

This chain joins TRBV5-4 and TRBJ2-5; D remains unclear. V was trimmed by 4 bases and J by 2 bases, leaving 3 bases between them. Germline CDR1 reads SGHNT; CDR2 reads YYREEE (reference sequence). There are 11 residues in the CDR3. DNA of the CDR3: TGTGCCAGCAGCCGACAAGAGACCCAGTACTTC. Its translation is CASSRQETQYF. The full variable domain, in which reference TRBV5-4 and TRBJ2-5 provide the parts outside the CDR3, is ETGVTQSPTHLIKTRGQQVTLRCSSQSGHNTVSWYQQALGQGPQFIFQYYREEENGRGNFPPRFSGLQFPNYSSELNVNALELDDSALYLCASSRQETQYFGPGTRLLVL.

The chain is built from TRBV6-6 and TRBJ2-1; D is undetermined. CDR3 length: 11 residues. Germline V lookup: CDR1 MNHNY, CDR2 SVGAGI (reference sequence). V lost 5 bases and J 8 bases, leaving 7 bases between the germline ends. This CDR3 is CASSKLDEQFF. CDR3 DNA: TGTGCCAGCAGTAAATTGGATGAGCAGTTCTTC.

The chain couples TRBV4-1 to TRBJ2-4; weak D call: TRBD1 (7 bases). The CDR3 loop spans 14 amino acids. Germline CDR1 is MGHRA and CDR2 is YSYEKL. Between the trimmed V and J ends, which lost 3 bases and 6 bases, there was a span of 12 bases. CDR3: CASSQDQGGNIQYF. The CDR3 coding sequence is TGCGCCAGCAGCCAGGACCAGGGGGGAAACATTCAGTACTTC.

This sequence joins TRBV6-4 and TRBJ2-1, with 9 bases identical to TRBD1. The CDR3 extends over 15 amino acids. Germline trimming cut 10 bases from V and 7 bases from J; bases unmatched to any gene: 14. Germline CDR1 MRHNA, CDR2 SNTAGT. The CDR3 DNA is TGTGCCACCCGACCCGGGACAGGGCACGGGAATGAGCAGTTCTTC. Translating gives CATRPGTGHGNEQFF.

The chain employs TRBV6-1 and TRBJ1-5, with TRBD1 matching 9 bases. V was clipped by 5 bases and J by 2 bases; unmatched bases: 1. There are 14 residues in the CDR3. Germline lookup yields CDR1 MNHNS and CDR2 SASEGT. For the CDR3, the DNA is TGTGCCAGCAGTTGGACAGGGGGCAATCAGCCCCAGCATTTT. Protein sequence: CASSWTGGNQPQHF.

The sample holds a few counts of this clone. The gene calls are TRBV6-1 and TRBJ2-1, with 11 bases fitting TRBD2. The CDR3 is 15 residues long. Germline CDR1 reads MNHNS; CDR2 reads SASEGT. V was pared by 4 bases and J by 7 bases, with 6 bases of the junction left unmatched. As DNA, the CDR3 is TGTGCCAGCAGTGGTCTAGCGGGGGGCGTGAATGAGCAGTTCTTC. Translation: CASSGLAGGVNEQFF.

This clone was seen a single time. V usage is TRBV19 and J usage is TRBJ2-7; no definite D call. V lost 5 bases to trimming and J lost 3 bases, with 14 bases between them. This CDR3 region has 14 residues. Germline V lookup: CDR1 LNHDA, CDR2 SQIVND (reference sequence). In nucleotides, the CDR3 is TGTGCCAGTAGTCCCCTCGCACCTTTCTACGAGCAGTACTTC. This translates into CASSPLAPFYEQYF.

CDR3 in DNA: TGTGCCAGCAGCTTACAGCGGGGGGGCCGAGAGACCCAGTACTTC. Protein: CASSLQRGGRETQYF. This chain links TRBV7-2 with TRBJ2-5, with 10 bases lining up with TRBD2. The CDR3 is made up of 15 amino acids. J gave up 4 bases and V 2 bases, and 4 bases lay outside the gene matches. Germline V gives CDR1 SGHTA, CDR2 FQGNSA. Drawing the rest from reference TRBV7-2 and TRBJ2-5, the complete variable domain is GAGVSQSPSNKVTEKGKDVELRCDPISGHTALYWYRQSLGQGLEFLIYFQGNSAPDKSGLPSDRFSAERTGGSVSTLTIQRTQQEDSAVYLCASSLQRGGRETQYFGPGTRLLVL.

CDR3: CAWSRTGPTDTQYF. The CDR3 coding sequence is TGTGCCTGGAGTCGGACCGGACCCACAGATACGCAGTATTTT. V usage is TRBV30 and J usage is TRBJ2-3; the D is unclear. Germline CDR1 and CDR2: GTSNPN and SVGIG (reference sequence). The CDR3 covers 14 residues. Trimming stripped 2 bases from V and 2 bases from J, with 11 bases between.

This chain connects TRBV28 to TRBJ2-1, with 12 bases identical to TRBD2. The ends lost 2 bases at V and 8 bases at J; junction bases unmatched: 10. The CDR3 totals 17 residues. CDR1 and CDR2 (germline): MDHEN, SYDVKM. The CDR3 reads CASSLLPSGGATHEQFF. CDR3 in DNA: TGTGCCAGCAGTTTACTACCTAGCGGGGGGGCGACCCATGAGCAGTTCTTC.

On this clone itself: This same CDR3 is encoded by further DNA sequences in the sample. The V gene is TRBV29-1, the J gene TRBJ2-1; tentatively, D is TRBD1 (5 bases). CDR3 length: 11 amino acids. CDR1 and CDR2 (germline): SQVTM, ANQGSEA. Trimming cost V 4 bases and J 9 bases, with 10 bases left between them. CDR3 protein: CSVVGVSEQFF. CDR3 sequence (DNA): TGCAGCGTTGTAGGGGTCAGTGAGCAGTTCTTC.

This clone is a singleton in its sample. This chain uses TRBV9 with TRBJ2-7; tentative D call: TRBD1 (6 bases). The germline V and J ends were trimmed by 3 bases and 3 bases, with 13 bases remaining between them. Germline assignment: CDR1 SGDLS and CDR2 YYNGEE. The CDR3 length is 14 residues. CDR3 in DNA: TGTGCCAGCAGCGCCGGACAGAGTTACTACGAGCAGTACTTC. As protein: CASSAGQSYYEQYF.

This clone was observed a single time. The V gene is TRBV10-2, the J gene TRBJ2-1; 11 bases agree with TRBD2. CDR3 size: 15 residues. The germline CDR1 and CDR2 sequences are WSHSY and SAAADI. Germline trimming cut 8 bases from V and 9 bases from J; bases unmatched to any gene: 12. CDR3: CASGIAGGPKPEQFF. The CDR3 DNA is TGCGCCAGCGGGATAGCGGGGGGGCCCAAACCTGAGCAGTTCTTC.

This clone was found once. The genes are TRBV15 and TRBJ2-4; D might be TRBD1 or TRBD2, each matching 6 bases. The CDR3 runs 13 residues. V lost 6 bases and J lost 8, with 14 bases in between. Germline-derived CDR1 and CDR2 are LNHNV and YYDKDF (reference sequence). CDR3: CATREGGLDIQYF. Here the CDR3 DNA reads TGTGCCACCAGGGAGGGGGGTCTGGACATTCAGTACTTC.